This T cell receptor (beta chain) was captured in a study of blood T cell repertoires in COVID-19. The wider study: Nucleic acid was either cDNA or gDNA, and it came from T cells, B-cell-depleted T cells, or PBMCs.

This clone has only a few counts. Libraries were prepared by immunoSEQ multiplex PCR; TCRdb keeps only in-frame clonotypes and omits some of them. The sample gives about 43,000 clones, about 80% of which show up once; 23% is in the top ten. CDR1 and CDR2 (germline): KGHDR, SFDVKD. This CDR3 has 16 amino acids. V lost 4 bases, J lost 4 bases, and 5 bases stayed unmatched. What was sequenced was peripheral blood. The chain employs TRBV24-1 and TRBJ2-1, with 11 bases fitting TRBD2. This receptor was identified in an older woman with acute or convalescent COVID-19. The CDR3 DNA is TGTGCCACCAGTGACCCGACTAGCGGGGAATACAATGAGCAGTTCTTC. Amino acid sequence: CATSDPTSGEYNEQFF.